This TCR beta chain was retrieved from a study of cytomegalovirus exposure and HLA in healthy donors (dated by TCRdb to 2016 to 2017). A note on the overall study: In an earlier analysis of around 540 of the donors, 250 to 350 Gb of sequence data and 120 million or so unique TCR beta sequences from 150 million to 200 million T cells were reported. Every repertoire in the discovery cohort had been generated on one and the same sequencing platform. In an earlier analysis of 550 to 700 of the donors, high-throughput TCR beta sequencing was used to judge whether each TCR beta V gene segment behaved as functional or pseudogenic. To study patterns of TCR occurrence, a later analysis re-analyzed previously published TCR beta repertoires from 500 to 850 donors and added high-resolution HLA genotyping. Among 350 to 400 genotyped donors of the cohort, an average of around 240,000 unique TCR beta nucleotide sequences were sequenced per donor, about a sixth of them non-productive. Along with the approximately 620-subject first cohort, a separate validation cohort of more than 90 different subjects was used. To predict cytomegalovirus infection status, the study brought together high-throughput TCR immunosequencing, statistical association of individual TCRs with disease status, and machine learning. An early release covering just under 650 HLA-typed donors comprised around 300 gigabases of sequencing data and tens of millions of unique TCR sequences. Donor age, sex, ethnicity and CMV serostatus were collected together with the repertoire data. The study profiled the T cell repertoires of 666 subjects by immunosequencing and related them to cytomegalovirus serostatus. Of the roughly 430 genotyped donors, over 65% fell in the genetic ancestry cluster associated with self-reported Caucasian donors. Because of strong linkage in the cohort, 4 to 6 DR-DQ haplotypes were treated as single units for association and clustering. The study aimed to test whether signatures of past pathogen exposure could be identified by cataloging public T cell receptors. Rather than using new phenotypic data, the later analysis identified candidate immune exposures from TCR beta sequences and from how often those sequences occurred across donors. HLA typing included class I and class II loci at four-digit resolution. Typing coverage differed by locus: A, B, C, DRB1 and DQB1 were typed in about 620-630 donors, DQA1 in 522, DPA1 in roughly 590, and DPB1 in approximately 450. A later genetic analysis used genome-wide SNP genotypes for about 55% of the 666 donors, treating that subset as a discovery cohort.

Results and caveats for the whole study, not just this receptor: Presence/absence analyses assumed roughly uniform sequencing depth across donors, an assumption that may not hold. In vitro tests confirmed that a few of the cytomegalovirus-associated TCR beta chains recognize cytomegalovirus antigens. Because the 87-base-pair reads could not distinguish some IMGT-functional V segments, including TRBV6-2 and TRBV6-3, those segments were excluded. Most TCR sequences were observed very rarely across donors, whereas some public TCRs were present in many individuals. CMV serostatus was the only immune exposure information available for the cohort. Correlated functional status among segregating V segments might be attributable to linkage disequilibrium, but an unknown experimental factor could not be ruled out. A later analysis found that HLA-associated TCR beta chains were more clonally expanded and had lower generation probabilities than equally common non-associated chains. A later genetic analysis associated a missense DCLRE1C variant with V-gene and J-gene trimming of TCR beta chains, and an independent cohort replicated the association. A later analysis found that most CMV-associated TCR beta chains appeared HLA-restricted, with HLA associations seemingly driven largely by CMV exposure. A further reported finding was that TCR beta sequences accurately predicted the HLA-A and HLA-B alleles for most subjects in the first cohort. Only TCR beta chains were sequenced in this cohort, and the absence of alpha or paired-chain data limited detectable features. In a later analysis, 16,951 TCR beta sequences were associated with specific HLA alleles at a false discovery rate of 0.05. A later analysis reported that several top co-occurrence clusters appeared linked to parvovirus B19, influenza, CMV and Epstein-Barr virus. The sequencing pipeline was judged likely to have produced a cluster of highly shared sequence variants as a technical artifact. In an earlier analysis of around 600 of the donors, most TCR beta V segments appeared in productive rearrangements about 90% or about 30% of the time, broadly matching IMGT annotations. When HLA alleles, especially DR and DQ, strongly co-occurred, attributing TCR associations to individual alleles was difficult. A later genetic analysis reported fewer N-insertions in productive TCRs among donors in an Asian-associated ancestry cluster than the roughly 700-donor mean. According to the authors, the approach could potentially be generalized to other disease states and immunological phenotypes. The study gave a list of 150 to 200 TCR beta chains associated with cytomegalovirus. Because counts were too low, under 20 rarely observed V segments, including chromosome 9 orphons, were left out of the earlier analysis of approximately 580 of the donors. Because HLA typing was missing for some donors at each locus, association tests included only the typed subset. According to a later analysis, TCR association rates differed among HLA loci, with DRB1 alleles showing the most associated TCRs and HLA-C alleles showing the fewest. The classifier was reported to diagnose cytomegalovirus status with high specificity and sensitivity in both the original and validation cohorts.

A remark on this clone: What this receptor recognizes is not known. An end of the junction does not agree with germline; a read error may underlie this.

Library construction relied on the immunoSEQ multiplex PCR assay. For the multiplex PCR, a mixture combining 60 forward primers for TCR Vbeta segments and 13 reverse primers for TCR Jbeta segments was used. Amplification of the CDR3 region of rearranged TCR beta genes was performed with a multiplex PCR assay on genomic DNA. The Illumina HiSeq System was used to sequence the amplified TCR beta libraries as 87-base-pair reads. The authors' analysis ran thus. Across the 670 or so repertoires, a later analysis counted about 81 million unique TCR beta chains, some 11 million of which were shared by at least two donors. A nearest-neighbor algorithm error-corrected the raw reads and collapsed the reads into unique sequences, merging closely related sequences to remove PCR and sequencing errors. V, D and J gene segments were assigned by aligning CDR3 sequences to IMGT reference sequences. For a sequence to be retained, a match of at least six nucleotides was required to both a V gene segment and a J gene segment. A rearrangement counted as productive if the CDR3 had no stop codons and remained in frame with V and J, and every other rearrangement counted as non-productive. CDR3 was defined by IMGT convention, running from the second conserved V-encoded cysteine to the conserved J-encoded phenylalanine. Sequences without an unambiguous match to a single V gene segment were excluded from the earlier analysis of 500 to 700 of the donors. An earlier analysis of 587 of the donors called V segments functional above 56.7% productive rearrangements and segregating when the between-donor standard deviation exceeded 5%. A statistical classification framework was built for diagnosing cytomegalovirus status from the catalog of TCR beta chain sequences. In a later analysis, TCR nucleotide sequences were compared against IMGT/GENE-DB human TR gene sequences so that V and J genes could be assigned. Using the TCRdist pipeline, a later analysis assigned CDR3 sequences along with most-parsimonious VDJ recombination scenarios. In a later analysis, every TCR beta chain was defined by the combination of its CDR3 amino acid sequence and its V-gene family, and reads without a unique V-gene family were dropped. In a later analysis, 450 to 600 highly shared, low-generation-probability nucleotide sequences were removed to address suspected cross-contamination and a sequencing artifact. For each public chain, a later analysis derived a clonal expansion index from normalized ranks of inferred template counts within each repertoire. In a later analysis, generation probabilities were computed with a VDJ recombination model fitted to out-of-frame rearrangements, and the resulting probabilities were checked against IGoR. Hypergeometric tests were used in a later analysis to score TCR-TCR, TCR-HLA and TCR-CMV co-occurrence, with a repertoire-size bias correction applied to the TCR pairs. A later analysis estimated false discovery rates by permuting HLA or CMV assignments 20 times. In a later analysis, co-occurring TCRs were grouped using DBSCAN, and TCRdist sequence similarity was added for clustering within HLA-allele-positive subsets. Co-occurrence clustering excluded repertoires with fewer than 30,000 or more than 120,000 public chains, plus five with anomalous nucleotide sharing. TCRdb provides this immuneACCESS table in a form limited to in-frame rearrangements. Some clones are lacking; in checked studies, under half of them reflect an unresolved V gene, and why the rest are absent is not known. The V and J calls and the clone size are those of that table, but D and trimming were determined from the DNA. The sample data list about 160,000 clones, and approximately 84% of these were observed just once. The ten most abundant clones make up less than 2.5% of the sample.

The CDR3 sequence holds 16 residues, the cysteine and phenylalanine included. The kept DNA is CDR3 alone, 48 bases in frame from the first base. As encoded in the germline V gene (reference sequence), CDR1 is SSHAT while CDR2 is FNYEAQ. The cohort comprised 670 or so healthy bone marrow donors. All cohort members were sampled while nominally healthy, although unrecorded immune exposures were likely present. The donor was CMV seropositive and belonged to the group of about 290 seropositive cohort members. Every donor gave a peripheral blood sample, and the peripheral blood mononuclear cells from that sample were used for TCR beta sequencing. The Qiagen DNeasy Blood Extraction Kit was used to extract genomic DNA from the blood cell samples.

The rearrangement combines TRBV7-7 with TRBJ1-1, with the D gene call left open. The TCR comes from a man aged 18 to 29 in good health and CMV-seropositive. Sequencing input: PBMCs. The CDR3 corresponds to CASSLATGSENTEAFF. The nucleotide sequence reads as follows: TGTGCTAGCAGCTTAGCGACCGGGTCCGAGAACACTGAAGCTTTCTTT.